This is a list of T cell receptor beta chains from one sample in a study of STAT3 mutations in large granular lymphocyte leukemia. Sequenced by immunoSEQ multiplex PCR; TCRdb stores in-frame clones only, minus some. The sample records about 42,000 clones, roughly 81% being singletons. Sequences were obtained from PBMCs. Every receptor here comes from a human donor with T large granular lymphocyte leukemia. Some clones in this sample may be carry-over from other donors' samples. The CDR3 runs from the conserved cysteine through the conserved F or W. Each record gives: J gene, V gene, D gene, CDR3 protein, CDR3 DNA. D genes are given only for firm matches.

>TRBJ2-7|TRBV7-2|-
CASSLEGSATFYEQYF
TGTGCCAGCAGCCTAGAGGGCAGTGCCACCTTCTACGAGCAGTACTTC
>TRBJ1-1|TRBV27|TRBD1
CASSLSGQALEAFF
TGTGCCAGCAGTTTATCGGGACAGGCACTTGAAGCTTTCTTT
>TRBJ1-2|TRBV5-1|TRBD1
CASSSGQASYGYTF
TGCGCCAGCAGCTCAGGACAGGCGTCCTATGGCTACACCTTC
>TRBJ1-3|TRBV9|-
CASSQRTSGNTIYF
TGTGCCAGCAGCCAGCGCACCTCTGGAAACACCATATATTTT
>TRBJ1-1|TRBV12-5|-
CASGFEAGRATEAFF
TGTGCTAGTGGTTTTGAGGCAGGGAGGGCCACTGAAGCTTTCTTT
>TRBJ2-6|TRBV5-4|-
CAYLGRLSRANVLTF
TGTGCTTACTTGGGACGCCTCTCTCGGGCCAACGTCCTGACTTTC
>TRBJ1-4|TRBV15|-
CATSRDKTRTRKNEKLFF
TGTGCCACCAGCAGAGATAAAACGAGGACAAGGAAGAATGAAAAACTGTTTTTT
>TRBJ2-3|TRBV4-3|-
CASSQEGATDTQYF
TGCGCCAGCAGCCAAGAGGGTGCCACAGATACGCAGTATTTT
>TRBJ1-2|TRBV28|TRBD1
CASSATGSKGYTF
TGTGCCAGCAGTGCGACAGGGTCTAAAGGCTACACCTTC
>TRBJ1-5|TRBV6-1|-
CASTRGGLIVQPQHF
TGTGCCAGCACTCGGGGGGGGTTGATAGTTCAGCCCCAGCATTTT
>TRBJ1-4|TRBV5-1|-
CASSWVGANEKLFF
TGCGCCAGCAGCTGGGTGGGGGCTAATGAAAAACTGTTTTTT